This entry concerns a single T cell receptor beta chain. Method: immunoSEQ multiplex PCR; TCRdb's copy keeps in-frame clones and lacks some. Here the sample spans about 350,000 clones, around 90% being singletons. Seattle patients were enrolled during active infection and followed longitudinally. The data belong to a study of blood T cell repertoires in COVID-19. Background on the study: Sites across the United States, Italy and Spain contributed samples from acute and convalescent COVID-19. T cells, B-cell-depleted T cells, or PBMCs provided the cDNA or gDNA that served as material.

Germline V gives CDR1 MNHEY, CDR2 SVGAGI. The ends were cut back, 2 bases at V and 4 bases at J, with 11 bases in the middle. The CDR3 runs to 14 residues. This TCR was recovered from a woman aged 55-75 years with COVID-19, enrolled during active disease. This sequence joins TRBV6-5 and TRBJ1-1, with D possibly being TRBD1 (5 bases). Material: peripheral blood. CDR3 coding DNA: TGTGCCAGCAGTTACGATGGGGGGGGCACTGAAGCTTTCTTT. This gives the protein CASSYDGGGTEAFF.